This TCR beta chain was captured in a study of CD8+CD57+ T cells in acquired aplastic anemia. In the study overall: Quantities of DNA derived from sorted CD4+ and CD8+ cells averaged roughly 3 ug.

Broader study findings: CD8+ Simpson's diversity in patients was not significantly different from that in controls.

Researchers used genomic DNA as the template to profile TCR beta VDJ and CDR3. TCRdb re-analysed the reads in MiXCR, keeping a single row per CDR3 protein. The repertoire includes under 250,000 distinct CDR3 sequences, around half of them detected once, and 7.8% sits in the top ten. Germline V gene lookup returns CDR1 LGHNA and CDR2 YNFKEQ. There are 13 residues in the CDR3. Flow cytometry had shown expanded CD8+CD57+ cells in the patients chosen for sequencing. A severe acquired aplastic anemia diagnosis applied to all patients. There was no therapy given to any patient before the blood sampling took place. A word on this clonotype: As yet, its antigen is unknown. A much bigger clone sits one base away, suggesting this may be a read error.

The gene calls are TRBV4-2 and TRBJ2-1, with D perhaps matching TRBD1 (5 bases). Specimen: sorted CD4+, CD8+, or CD8+CD57+ T cells (not recorded which) from PBMCs. This TCR derives from a human donor with aplastic anemia. DNA of the CDR3: TGTGCCAGCAGCTCAGGACACCTAAATGAGCAGTGCTTC. It encodes CASSSGHLNEQCF.